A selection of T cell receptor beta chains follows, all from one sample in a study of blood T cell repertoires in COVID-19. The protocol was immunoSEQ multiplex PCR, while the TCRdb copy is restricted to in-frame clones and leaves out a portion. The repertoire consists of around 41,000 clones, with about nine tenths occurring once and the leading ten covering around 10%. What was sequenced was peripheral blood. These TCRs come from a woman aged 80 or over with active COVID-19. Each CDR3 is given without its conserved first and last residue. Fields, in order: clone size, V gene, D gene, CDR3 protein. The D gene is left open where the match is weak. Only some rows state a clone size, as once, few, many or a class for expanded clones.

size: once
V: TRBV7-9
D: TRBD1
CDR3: ASSWGTDNEKLF

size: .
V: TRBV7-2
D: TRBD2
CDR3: ASSLVSGSDTQY

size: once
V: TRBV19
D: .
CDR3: ASSPGGYPGDSPLH

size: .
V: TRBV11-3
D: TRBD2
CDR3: ASSLLRGADTQY

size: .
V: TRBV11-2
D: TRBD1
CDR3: ASSPETGGLDTQY

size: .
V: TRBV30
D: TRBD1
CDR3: AWTLDRGRGEQF

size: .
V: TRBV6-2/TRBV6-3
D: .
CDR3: ASSSRALGYT

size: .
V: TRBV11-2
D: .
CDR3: ASSHTDTQY

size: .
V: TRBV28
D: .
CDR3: ASTIPGSGANVLT

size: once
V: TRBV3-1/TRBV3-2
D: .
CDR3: ASSQVQFGEKLF

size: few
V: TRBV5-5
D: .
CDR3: ASSLLSESYEQY

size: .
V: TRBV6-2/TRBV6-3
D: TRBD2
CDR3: ASSPAELAGEQY

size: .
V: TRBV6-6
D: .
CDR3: ASSPHVSVPNYGYT

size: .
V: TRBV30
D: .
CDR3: AWSVGGGYEQY

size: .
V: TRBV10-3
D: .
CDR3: AISEPYRYEQY

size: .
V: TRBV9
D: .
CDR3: ASSVEDKEKLF

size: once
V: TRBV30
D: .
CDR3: AWSVPVSNQPQH

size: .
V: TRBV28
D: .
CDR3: ASSGTSASSYNEQF

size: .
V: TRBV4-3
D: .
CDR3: ASSQDGGAYSLEQF

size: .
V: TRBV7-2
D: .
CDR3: ASSWGGGVEETQY

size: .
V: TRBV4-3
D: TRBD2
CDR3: ASSQDQLAGRLEQF

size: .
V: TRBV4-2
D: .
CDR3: ASSQGAGDTGELF

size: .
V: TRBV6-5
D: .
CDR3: ASTRPPGGRNEQF

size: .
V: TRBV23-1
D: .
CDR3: ASSPRETNTEAF

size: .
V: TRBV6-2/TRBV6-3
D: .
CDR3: ASTYVGRGNTGELF

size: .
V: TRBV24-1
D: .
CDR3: ATSDPRPGNEKLF

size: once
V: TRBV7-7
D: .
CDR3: ASSKRVLGSGDTQY

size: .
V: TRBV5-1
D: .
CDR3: ASSLGGSTDTQY

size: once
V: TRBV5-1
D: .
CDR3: ASSPGSGNTIY

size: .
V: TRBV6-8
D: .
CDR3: ASSYRTVNEKLF

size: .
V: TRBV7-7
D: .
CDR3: ASSPTGGTDTQY

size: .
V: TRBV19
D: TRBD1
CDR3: ASSTPPGQGGLGYEQY

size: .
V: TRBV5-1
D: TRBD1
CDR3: ASSQRQGRETQY

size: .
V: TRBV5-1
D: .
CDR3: ASGQGNYGYT

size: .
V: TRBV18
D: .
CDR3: ASSPWQNEKLF

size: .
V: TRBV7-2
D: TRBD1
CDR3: ASSSQSGQYNSPLH

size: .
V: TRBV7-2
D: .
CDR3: ASSFGHNYEQY

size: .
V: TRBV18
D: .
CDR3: ASSPRAAFTDTQY

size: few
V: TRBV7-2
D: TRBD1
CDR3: ASSSSYRGNEQY

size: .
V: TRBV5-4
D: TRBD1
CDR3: ASSSTGGANEKLF

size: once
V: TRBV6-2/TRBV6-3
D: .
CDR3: ASSLGGSYGYT

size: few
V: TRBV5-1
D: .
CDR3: ASSLVAGNSPLH

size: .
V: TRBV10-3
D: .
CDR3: AIRERQVNTEAF

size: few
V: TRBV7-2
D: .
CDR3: ASSLAETAAKNIQY

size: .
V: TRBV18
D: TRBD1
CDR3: ASSQGQVYGYT

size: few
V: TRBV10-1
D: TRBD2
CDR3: ASSASGDSYNEQF

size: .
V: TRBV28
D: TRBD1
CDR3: ASSSTGGGKTYEQY

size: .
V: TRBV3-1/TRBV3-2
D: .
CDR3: ASSRLQETQY

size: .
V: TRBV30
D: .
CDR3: AWSVLEAEQY

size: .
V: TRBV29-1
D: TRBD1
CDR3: SVKLGQGYTEAF

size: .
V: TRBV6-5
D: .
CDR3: ASSYSNTLILY

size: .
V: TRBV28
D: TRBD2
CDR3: ASRPSGGLPYEQY

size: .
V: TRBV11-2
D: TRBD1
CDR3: ASSPLTGGNEQF